This T cell receptor beta chain is from a study of blood T cell repertoires in COVID-19. Overall study context: Samples representing acute and convalescent COVID-19 were sourced from the United States, Italy and Spain.

This clone was seen a few times. Study processing details: Nucleated cell number was recorded as an estimate derived from reference gene primer amplification. This table comes from immunoSEQ multiplex PCR, and its TCRdb copy is limited to in-frame clones, with some not included. That table furnishes V, J and clone size, whereas the DNA furnished D and trimming. The data show about 210,000 clones, 65% to 90% seen once. Participants were aged about 18 to 100 years from 24 US areas. Participants reported their clinical history, and cohort assignment relied on those reports. Per germline, CDR1 SGHTA and CDR2 FQGNSA. CDR3 size: 15 residues. Trimming at V came to 5 bases and at J to 2 bases, leaving 8 bases not matched to a gene.

The sequenced sample was PBMCs or T cells enriched from blood (not recorded which). The V call is TRBV7-2, the J call TRBJ1-2; 7 bases align to TRBD1. The receptor was derived from a woman aged 50 to 65 with acute COVID-19. CDR3 nucleotides: TGTGCCAGCAGCCTTTCGACAGGGCGAAACTATGGCTACACCTTC. Translating gives CASSLSTGRNYGYTF.